Ten or more counts support the clone carrying this T cell receptor beta chain. The source of the sample is a study of naive and memory T cell subsets. TCR cDNA received a 3' ligated oligonucleotide that carried a UMI. Whole blood, 2.5 ml, came from adult healthy volunteers. Germline lookup yields CDR1 SQVTM and CDR2 ANQGSEA. This CDR3 contains 13 residues. Trimming left V 2 bases short and J 3 bases short, with 8 bases between. Four PCR rounds used nested alpha and beta constant region primers plus the SP2 primer. Blood and skin TCR RNA was reverse transcribed with alpha and beta constant primers. TCRdb passed the 5' RACE reads through MiXCR, listing each CDR3 protein once. The data hold more than 50,000 distinct CDR3 sequences, with 7% to 8% observed a single time.

The TCR comes from a female donor in good health. The chain joins TRBV29-1 to TRBJ1-5, with D perhaps TRBD1 (5 bases). The CDR3 spells CSVEQGDNQPQHF. The CDR3 nucleotides read TGCAGCGTTGAACAGGGCGACAATCAGCCCCAGCATTTT.